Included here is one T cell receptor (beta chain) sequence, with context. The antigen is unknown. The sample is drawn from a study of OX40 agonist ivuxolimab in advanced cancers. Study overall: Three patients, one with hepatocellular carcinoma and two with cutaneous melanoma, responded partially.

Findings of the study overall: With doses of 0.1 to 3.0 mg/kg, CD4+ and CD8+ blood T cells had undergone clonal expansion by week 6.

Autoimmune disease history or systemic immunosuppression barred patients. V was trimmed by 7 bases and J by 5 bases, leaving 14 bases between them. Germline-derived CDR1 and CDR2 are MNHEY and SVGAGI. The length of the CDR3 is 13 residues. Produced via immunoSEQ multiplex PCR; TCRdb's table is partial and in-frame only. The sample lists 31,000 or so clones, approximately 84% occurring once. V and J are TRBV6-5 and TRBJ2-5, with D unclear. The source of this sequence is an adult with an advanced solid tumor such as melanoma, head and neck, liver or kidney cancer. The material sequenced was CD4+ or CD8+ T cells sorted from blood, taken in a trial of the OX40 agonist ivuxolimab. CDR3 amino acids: CASTPHGRETQYF. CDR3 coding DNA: TGTGCCAGCACCCCACACGGCCGGGAGACCCAGTACTTC.